The entry that follows covers one T cell receptor (beta chain) sequence. Original processing methods: How many nucleated cells were present was estimated from reference gene primer amplification. Generated by immunoSEQ multiplex PCR, the TCRdb table keeps only in-frame clones and is missing some. V, J and clone size derive from that table, while D and trimming were established from the DNA sequence. The sample has 150,000 to 200,000 clones; 70% to 90% are singletons. The CDR3 totals 14 residues. V gave up 1 base and J gave up 7 bases, with 11 bases separating them. Germline V gene sequence: CDR1 SNHLY, CDR2 FYNNEI. This entry is derived from a study of blood T cell repertoires in COVID-19. Study details: The study drew acute and convalescent COVID-19 samples from the United States, Italy and Spain.

The chain joins TRBV2 to TRBJ2-1; possible D gene TRBD1, 6 bases. This TCR came from a man in his fifties or sixties with active or convalescent COVID-19. Sequencing was carried out using peripheral blood. CDR3: CASSEETGVNEQFF. For the CDR3, the DNA is TGTGCCAGCAGTGAAGAGACAGGAGTAAATGAGCAGTTCTTC.